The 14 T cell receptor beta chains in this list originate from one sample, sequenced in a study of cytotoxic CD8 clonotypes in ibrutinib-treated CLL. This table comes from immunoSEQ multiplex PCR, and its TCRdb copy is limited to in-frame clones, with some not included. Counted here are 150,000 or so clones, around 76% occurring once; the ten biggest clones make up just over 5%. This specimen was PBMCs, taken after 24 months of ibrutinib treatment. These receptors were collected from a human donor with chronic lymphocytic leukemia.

CDR3 bases: TGTGCCAGCAGTTTGACGGGGCAGGGTGGCACCGGGGAGCTGTTTTTT. Translated, it gives CASSLTGQGGTGELFF. V gene TRBV27 combines with J gene TRBJ2-2; possibly TRBD1 or TRBD2 for D (5 bases each). Looked up from germline, CDR1 is MNHEY and CDR2 is SMNVEV (reference sequence). This CDR3 contains 16 residues. The V gene lost 3 bases and the J gene lost 4 bases, with 15 bases spanning the gap.

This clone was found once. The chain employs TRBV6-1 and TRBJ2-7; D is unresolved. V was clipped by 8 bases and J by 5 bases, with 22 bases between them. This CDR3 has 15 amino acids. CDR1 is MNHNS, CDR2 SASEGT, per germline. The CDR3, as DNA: TGTGCCAGCTCCCTGCGGCTCAGCGTGGGCGACGAGCAGTACTTC. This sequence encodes CASSLRLSVGDEQYF.

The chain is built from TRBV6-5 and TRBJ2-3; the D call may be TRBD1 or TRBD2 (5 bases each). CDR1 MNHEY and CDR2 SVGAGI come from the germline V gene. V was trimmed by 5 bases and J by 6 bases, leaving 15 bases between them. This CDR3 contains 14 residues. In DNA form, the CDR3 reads TGTGCCAGCAGTCCGGGACGGGAAGGGGATACGCAGTATTTT. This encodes CASSPGREGDTQYF.

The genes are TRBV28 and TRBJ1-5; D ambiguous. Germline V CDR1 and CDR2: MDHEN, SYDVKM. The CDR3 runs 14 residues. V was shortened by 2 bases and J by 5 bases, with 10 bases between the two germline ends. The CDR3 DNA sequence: TGTGCCAGCAGTTTAGCGGGGAACCATCAGCCCCAGCATTTT. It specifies CASSLAGNHQPQHF.

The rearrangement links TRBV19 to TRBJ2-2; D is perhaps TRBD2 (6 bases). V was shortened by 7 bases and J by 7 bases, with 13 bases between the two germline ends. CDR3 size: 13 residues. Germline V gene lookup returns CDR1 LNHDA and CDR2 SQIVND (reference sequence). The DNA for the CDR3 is TGTGCCAGTACCACATTCGGGGGCGGGGAGCTGTTTTTT. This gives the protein CASTTFGGGELFF.

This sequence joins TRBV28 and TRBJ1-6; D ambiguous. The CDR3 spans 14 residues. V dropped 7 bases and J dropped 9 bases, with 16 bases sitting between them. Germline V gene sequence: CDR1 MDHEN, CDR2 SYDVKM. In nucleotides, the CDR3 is TGTGCCAGCACCAGACCCCCGTGGCCTTCACCCCTCCACTTT. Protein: CASTRPPWPSPLHF. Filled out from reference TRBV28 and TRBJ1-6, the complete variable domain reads DVKVTQSSRYLVKRTGEKVFLECVQDMDHENMFWYRQDPGLGLRLIYFSYDVKMKEKGDIPEGYSVSREKKERFSLILESASTNQTSMYLCASTRPPWPSPLHFGNGTRLTVT.

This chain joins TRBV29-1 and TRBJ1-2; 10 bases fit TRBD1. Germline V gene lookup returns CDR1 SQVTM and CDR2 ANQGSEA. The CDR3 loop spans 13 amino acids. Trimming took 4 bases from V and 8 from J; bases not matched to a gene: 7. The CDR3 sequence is CSVGAGTGVGYTF. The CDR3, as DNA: TGCAGCGTTGGCGCCGGGACAGGGGTCGGCTACACCTTC. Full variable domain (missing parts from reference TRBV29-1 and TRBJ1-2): SAVISQKPSRDICQRGTSLTIQCQVDSQVTMMFWYRQQPGQSLTLIATANQGSEATYESGFVIDKFPISRPNLTFSTLTVSNMSPEDSSIYLCSVGAGTGVGYTFGSGTRLTVV.

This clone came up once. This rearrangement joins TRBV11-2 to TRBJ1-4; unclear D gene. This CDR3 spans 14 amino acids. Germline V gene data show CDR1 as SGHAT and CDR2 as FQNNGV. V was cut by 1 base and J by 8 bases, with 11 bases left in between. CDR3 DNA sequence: TGTGCCAGCAGCTTAGTGCTCGGTGGGGAAAAACTGTTTTTT. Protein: CASSLVLGGEKLFF.

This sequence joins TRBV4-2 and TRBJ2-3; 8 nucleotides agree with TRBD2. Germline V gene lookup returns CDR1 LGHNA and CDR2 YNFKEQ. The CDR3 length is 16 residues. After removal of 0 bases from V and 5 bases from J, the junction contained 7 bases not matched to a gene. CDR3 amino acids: CASSQDGGLGVDTQYF. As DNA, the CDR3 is TGTGCCAGCAGCCAAGATGGGGGACTAGGGGTAGATACGCAGTATTTT.

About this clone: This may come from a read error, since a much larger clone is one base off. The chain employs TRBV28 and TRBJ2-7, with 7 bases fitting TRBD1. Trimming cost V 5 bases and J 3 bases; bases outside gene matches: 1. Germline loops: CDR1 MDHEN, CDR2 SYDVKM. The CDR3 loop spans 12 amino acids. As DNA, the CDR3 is TGTGCCAGCAGTCGGGACAGCTACGAGCAGTACTTC. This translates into CASSRDSYEQYF.

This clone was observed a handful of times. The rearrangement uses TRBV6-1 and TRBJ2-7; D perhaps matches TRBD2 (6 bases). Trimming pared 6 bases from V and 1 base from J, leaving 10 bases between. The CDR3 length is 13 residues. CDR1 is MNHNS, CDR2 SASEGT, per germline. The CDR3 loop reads CASRRDGSYEQYF. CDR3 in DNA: TGTGCCAGCAGGCGGGATGGGTCCTACGAGCAGTACTTC.

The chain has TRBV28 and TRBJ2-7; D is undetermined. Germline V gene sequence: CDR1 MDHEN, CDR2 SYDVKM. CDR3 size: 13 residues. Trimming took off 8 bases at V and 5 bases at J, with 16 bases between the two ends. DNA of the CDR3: TGTGCCAGCCCCCCGGCCGACCGAGACGAGCAGTACTTC. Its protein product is CASPPADRDEQYF.

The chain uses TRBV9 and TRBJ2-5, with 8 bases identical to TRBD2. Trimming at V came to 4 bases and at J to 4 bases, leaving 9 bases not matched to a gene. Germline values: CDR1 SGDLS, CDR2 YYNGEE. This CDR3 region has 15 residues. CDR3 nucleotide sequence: TGTGCCAGCAGCCGGGGGGGCCCTCGGGGAGAGACCCAGTACTTC. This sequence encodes CASSRGGPRGETQYF.

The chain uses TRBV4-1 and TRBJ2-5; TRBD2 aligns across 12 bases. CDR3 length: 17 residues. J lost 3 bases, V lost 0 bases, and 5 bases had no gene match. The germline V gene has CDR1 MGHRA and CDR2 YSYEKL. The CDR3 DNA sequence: TGCGCCAGCAGCCAAGACCCGCGGACTAGCGGGAAAGAGACCCAGTACTTC. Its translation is CASSQDPRTSGKETQYF.